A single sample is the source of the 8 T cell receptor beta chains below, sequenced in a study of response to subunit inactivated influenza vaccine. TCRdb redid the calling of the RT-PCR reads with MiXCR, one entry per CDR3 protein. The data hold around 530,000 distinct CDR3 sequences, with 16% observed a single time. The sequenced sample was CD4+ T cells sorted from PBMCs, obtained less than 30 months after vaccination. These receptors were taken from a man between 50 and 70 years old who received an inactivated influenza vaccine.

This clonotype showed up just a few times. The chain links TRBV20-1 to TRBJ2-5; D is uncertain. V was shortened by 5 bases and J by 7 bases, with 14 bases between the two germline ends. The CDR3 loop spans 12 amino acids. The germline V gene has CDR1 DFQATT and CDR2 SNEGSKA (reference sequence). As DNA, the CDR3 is TGCAGTGCTCCGGACGGTCCCGGGACCCAGTACTTC. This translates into CSAPDGPGTQYF.

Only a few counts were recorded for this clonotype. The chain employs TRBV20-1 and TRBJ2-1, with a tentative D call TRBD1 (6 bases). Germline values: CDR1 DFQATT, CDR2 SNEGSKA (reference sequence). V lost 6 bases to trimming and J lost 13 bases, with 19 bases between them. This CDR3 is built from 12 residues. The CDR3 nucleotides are TGCAGTGCCAGACAGGTCCCTTGGGCCCAGTTCTTC. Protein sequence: CSARQVPWAQFF.

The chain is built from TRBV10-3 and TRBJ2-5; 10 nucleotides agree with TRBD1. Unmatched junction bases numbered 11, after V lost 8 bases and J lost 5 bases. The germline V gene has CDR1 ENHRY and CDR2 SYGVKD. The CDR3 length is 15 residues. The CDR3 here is CAIRPGTGASETQYF. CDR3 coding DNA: TGTGCCATCCGTCCCGGGACAGGGGCTTCGGAGACCCAGTACTTC.

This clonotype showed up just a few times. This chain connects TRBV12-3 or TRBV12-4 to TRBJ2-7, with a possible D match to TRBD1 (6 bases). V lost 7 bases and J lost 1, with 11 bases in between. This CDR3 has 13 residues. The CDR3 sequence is CASNKQGSYEQYF. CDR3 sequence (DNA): TGTGCCAGCAATAAACAGGGTTCCTACGAGCAGTACTTC.

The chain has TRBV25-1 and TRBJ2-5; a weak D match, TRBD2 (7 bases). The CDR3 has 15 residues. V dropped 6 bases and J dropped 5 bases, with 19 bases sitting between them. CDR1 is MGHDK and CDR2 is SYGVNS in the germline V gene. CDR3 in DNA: TGTGCCAGCAGCTCCGGGCGGGGGCCAGGTGAGACCCAGTACTTC. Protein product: CASSSGRGPGETQYF.

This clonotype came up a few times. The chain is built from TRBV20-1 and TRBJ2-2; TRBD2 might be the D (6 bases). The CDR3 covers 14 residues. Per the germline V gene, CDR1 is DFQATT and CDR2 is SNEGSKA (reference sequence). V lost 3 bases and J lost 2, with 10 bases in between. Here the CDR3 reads CSASPGSNTGELFF. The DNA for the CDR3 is TGCAGTGCTAGTCCCGGGAGCAACACCGGGGAGCTGTTTTTT.

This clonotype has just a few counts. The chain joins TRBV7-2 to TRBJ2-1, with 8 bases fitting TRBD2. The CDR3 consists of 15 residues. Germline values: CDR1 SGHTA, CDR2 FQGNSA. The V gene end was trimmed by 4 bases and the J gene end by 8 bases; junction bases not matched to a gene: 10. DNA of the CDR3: TGTGCCAGCAGCTCGCCGGGACTAGGTATTCATGAGCAGTTCTTC. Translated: CASSSPGLGIHEQFF.

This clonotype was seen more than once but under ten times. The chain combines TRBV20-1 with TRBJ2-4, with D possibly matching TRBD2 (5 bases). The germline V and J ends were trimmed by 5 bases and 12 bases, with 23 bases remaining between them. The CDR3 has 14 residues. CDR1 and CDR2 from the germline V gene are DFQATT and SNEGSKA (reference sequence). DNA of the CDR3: TGCAGTGCTGGTTTGGCTAGGCGGTCGCGGGCTCAGTACTTC. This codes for CSAGLARRSRAQYF.